This TCR beta chain was recorded in a study of T cells in localized non-small cell lung cancer. Study-wide results and caveats: Only one tumor region went through sequencing, so heterogeneity may still be there. The greatest T cell clonality was found in uninvolved adjacent lung (higher than in tumor).

As regards this clone: Its cognate antigen is unknown.

TCRdb's copy holds only in-frame clones and misses some; the assay was immunoSEQ multiplex PCR. This table has roughly 38,000 clones, roughly 85% appearing once. There are 16 residues in the CDR3. Germline V lookup: CDR1 LNHNV, CDR2 YYDKDF (reference sequence). V trimming: 0 bases; J trimming: 9 bases; junction bases outside the gene matches: 7. The source is a male donor at least 60 years old with stage II lung adenocarcinoma. Here the sequenced sample was peripheral blood mononuclear cells, taken before any cancer treatment. The chain couples TRBV15 to TRBJ2-1; 11 nucleotides line up with TRBD2. CDR3 sequence reads: CATSRDRLAGGSEQFF. For the CDR3, the DNA is TGTGCCACCAGCAGAGATCGCCTAGCGGGAGGATCTGAGCAGTTCTTC.